This paragraph covers one T cell receptor beta chain sequence. The entry originates in a study of early T cells in non-severe SARS-CoV-2 infection. Per the germline V gene, CDR1 is SGDLS and CDR2 is YYNGEE. This CDR3 has 10 amino acids. V was cut by 7 bases and J by 5 bases, with 6 bases left in between. Molecules of cDNA were individually given unique molecular identifiers that were attached to them. TCRdb called the 5' RACE reads again in MiXCR, with one record for every CDR3 protein. The sample holds around 86,000 distinct CDR3 sequences; over 12% are singletons and the top ten take 0.58%. The material sequenced was whole blood. The TCR comes from an adult who was a healthcare worker with PCR-confirmed SARS-CoV-2 infection or an uninfected control (not recorded which). This chain links TRBV9 with TRBJ2-5, with D possibly being TRBD2 (6 bases). CDR3 nucleotides: TGTGCCAGCGCGGGGGAGACCCAGTACTTC. It is translated as CASAGETQYF.